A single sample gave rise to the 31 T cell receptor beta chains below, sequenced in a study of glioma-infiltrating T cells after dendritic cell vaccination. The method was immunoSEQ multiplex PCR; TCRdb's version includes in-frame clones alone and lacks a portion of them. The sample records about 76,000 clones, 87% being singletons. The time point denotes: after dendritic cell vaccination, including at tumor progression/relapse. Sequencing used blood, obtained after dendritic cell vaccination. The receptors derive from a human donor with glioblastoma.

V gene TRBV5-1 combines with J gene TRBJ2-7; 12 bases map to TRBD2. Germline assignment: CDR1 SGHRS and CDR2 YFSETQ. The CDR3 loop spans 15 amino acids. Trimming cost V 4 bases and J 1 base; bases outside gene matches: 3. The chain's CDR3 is CASSNGLAGSYEQYF. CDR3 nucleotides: TGCGCCAGCAGCAACGGACTAGCGGGGTCCTACGAGCAGTACTTC.

DNA for the CDR3: TGCGCCAGCAGCCAAGTGGGTGACACCCTAGCCAAAAACATTCAGTACTTC. It specifies CASSQVGDTLAKNIQYF. This chain links TRBV4-3 with TRBJ2-4; the D is unclear. Germline loops: CDR1 LGHNA, CDR2 YSLEER. This CDR3 comprises 17 residues. V lost 1 base and J lost 0, with 13 bases in between.

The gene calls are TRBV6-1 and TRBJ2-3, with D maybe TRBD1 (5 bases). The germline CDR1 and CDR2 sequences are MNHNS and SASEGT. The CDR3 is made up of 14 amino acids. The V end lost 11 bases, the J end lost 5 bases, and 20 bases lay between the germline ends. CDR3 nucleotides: TGTGCCGCCAGGAGTGCAGGGAACGAAGATACGCAGTATTTT. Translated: CAARSAGNEDTQYF.

This chain's CDR3 is CASRQGQLNEQFF. CDR3 in DNA: TGTGCCAGCAGGCAAGGACAGCTCAATGAGCAGTTCTTC. This sequence joins TRBV6-6 and TRBJ2-1, with TRBD1 as a possible D gene (6 bases). The CDR3 covers 13 residues. Trimming stripped 6 bases from V and 6 bases from J, with 12 bases between. The germline CDR1 and CDR2 sequences are MNHNY and SVGAGI (reference sequence).

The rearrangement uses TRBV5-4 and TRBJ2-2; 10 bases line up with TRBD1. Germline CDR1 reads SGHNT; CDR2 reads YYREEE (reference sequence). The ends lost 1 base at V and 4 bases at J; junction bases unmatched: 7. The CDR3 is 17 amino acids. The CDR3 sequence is CASSLKTGGSGTGELFF. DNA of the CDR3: TGTGCCAGCAGCTTGAAGACAGGGGGCTCGGGCACCGGGGAGCTGTTTTTT.

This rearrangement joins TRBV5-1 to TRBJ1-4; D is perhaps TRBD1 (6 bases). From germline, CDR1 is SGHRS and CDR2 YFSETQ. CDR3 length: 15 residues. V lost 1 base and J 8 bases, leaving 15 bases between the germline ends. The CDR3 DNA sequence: TGCGCCAGCAGCTTGCAGGGGCCGTCAGGGGAAAAACTGTTTTTT. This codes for CASSLQGPSGEKLFF.

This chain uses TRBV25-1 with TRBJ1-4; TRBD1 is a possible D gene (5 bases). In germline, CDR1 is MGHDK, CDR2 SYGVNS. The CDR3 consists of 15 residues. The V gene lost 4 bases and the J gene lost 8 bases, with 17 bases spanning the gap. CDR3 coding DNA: TGTGCCAGCAGTGCAATCCGGATTGGGGGGGAAAAACTGTTTTTT. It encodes CASSAIRIGGEKLFF.

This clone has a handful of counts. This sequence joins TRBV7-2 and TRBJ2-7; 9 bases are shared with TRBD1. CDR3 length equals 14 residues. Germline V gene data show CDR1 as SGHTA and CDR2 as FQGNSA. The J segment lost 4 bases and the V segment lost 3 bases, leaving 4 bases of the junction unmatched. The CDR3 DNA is TGTGCCAGCAGCTTTCGGACAGGGGTATACGAGCAGTACTTC. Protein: CASSFRTGVYEQYF.

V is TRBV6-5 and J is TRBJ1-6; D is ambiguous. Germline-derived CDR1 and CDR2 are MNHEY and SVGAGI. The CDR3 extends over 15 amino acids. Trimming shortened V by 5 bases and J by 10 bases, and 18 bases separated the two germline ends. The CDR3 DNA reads TGTGCCAGCAGTCGGGAAGGAGGGAACAAATCACCCCTCCACTTT. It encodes CASSREGGNKSPLHF.

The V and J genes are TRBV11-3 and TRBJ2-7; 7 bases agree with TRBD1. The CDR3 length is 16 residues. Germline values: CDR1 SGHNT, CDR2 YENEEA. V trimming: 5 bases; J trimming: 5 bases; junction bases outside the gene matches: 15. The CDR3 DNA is TGTGCCAGCAGCCGAGACAGGGCGGTTTCTCTCCACGAGCAGTACTTC. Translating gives CASSRDRAVSLHEQYF.

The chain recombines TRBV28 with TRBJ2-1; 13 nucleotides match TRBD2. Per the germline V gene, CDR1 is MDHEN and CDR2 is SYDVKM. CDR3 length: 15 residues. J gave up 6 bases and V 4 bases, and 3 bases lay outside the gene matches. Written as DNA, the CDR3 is TGTGCCAGCAGTTCCGGGACTAGCGGGACCAATGAGCAGTTCTTC. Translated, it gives CASSSGTSGTNEQFF. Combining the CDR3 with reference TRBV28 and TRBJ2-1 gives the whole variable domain DVKVTQSSRYLVKRTGEKVFLECVQDMDHENMFWYRQDPGLGLRLIYFSYDVKMKEKGDIPEGYSVSREKKERFSLILESASTNQTSMYLCASSSGTSGTNEQFFGPGTRLTVL.

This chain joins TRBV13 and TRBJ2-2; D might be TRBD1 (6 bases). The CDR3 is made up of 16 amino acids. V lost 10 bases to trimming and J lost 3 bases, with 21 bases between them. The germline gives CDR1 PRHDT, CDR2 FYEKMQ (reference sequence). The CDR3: CATQARGGGYTGELFF. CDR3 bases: TGTGCCACCCAAGCCAGGGGTGGTGGATACACCGGGGAGCTGTTTTTT.

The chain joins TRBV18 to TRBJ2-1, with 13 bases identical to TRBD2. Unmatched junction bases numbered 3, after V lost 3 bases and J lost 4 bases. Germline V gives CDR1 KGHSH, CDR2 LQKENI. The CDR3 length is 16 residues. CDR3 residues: CASSPQLAGGYNEQFF. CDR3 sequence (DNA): TGTGCCAGCTCACCGCAACTAGCGGGGGGGTACAATGAGCAGTTCTTC. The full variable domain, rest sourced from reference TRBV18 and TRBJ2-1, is NAGVMQNPRHLVRRRGQEARLRCSPMKGHSHVYWYRQLPEEGLKFMVYLQKENIIDESGMPKERFSAEFPKEGPSILRIQQVVRGDSAAYFCASSPQLAGGYNEQFFGPGTRLTVL.

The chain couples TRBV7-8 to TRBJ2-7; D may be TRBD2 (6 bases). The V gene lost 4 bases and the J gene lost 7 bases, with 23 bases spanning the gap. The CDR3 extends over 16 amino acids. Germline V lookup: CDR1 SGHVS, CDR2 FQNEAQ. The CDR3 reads CASSYYQGLLGSEQYF. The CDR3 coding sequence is TGTGCCAGCAGCTACTACCAGGGACTCCTTGGGAGTGAGCAGTACTTC.

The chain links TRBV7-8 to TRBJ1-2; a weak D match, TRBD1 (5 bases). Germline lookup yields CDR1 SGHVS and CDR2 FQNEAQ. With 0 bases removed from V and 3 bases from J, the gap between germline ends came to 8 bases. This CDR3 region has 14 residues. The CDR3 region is CASSLAQGDYGYTF. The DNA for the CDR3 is TGTGCCAGCAGCTTAGCGCAAGGGGACTATGGCTACACCTTC.

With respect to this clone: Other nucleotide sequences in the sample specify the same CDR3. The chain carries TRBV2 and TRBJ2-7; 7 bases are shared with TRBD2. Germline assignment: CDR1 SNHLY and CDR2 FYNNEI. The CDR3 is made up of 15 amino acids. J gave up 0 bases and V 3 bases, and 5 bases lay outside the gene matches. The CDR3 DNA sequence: TGTGCCAGCAGTGATGGGCGCGGGGGCTCCTACGAGCAGTACTTC. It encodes CASSDGRGGSYEQYF.

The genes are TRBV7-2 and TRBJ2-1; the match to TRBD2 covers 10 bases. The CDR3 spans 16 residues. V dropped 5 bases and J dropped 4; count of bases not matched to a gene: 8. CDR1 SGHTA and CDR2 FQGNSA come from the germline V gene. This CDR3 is CASSRSSGGWYNEQFF. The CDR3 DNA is TGTGCCAGCAGCAGAAGTAGCGGGGGGTGGTACAATGAGCAGTTCTTC. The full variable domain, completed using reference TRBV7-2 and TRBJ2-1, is GAGVSQSPSNKVTEKGKDVELRCDPISGHTALYWYRQSLGQGLEFLIYFQGNSAPDKSGLPSDRFSAERTGGSVSTLTIQRTQQEDSAVYLCASSRSSGGWYNEQFFGPGTRLTVL.

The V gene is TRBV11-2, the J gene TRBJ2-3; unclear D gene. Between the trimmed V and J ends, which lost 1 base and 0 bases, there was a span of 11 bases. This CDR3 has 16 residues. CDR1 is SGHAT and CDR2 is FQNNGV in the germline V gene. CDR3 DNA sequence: TGTGCCAGCAGCTTAGTTGGCAGTGCTAGCACAGATACGCAGTATTTT. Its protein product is CASSLVGSASTDTQYF.

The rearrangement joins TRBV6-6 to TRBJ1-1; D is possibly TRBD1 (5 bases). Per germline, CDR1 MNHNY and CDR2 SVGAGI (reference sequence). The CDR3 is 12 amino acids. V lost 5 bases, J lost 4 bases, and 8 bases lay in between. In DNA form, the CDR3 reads TGTGCCAGCAGTCCCGGGGGCACTGAAGCTTTCTTT. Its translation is CASSPGGTEAFF.

The CDR3 sequence: CASSLAGTTQETQYF. The CDR3 nucleotides are TGCGCCAGCAGCCTCGCGGGGACTACACAAGAGACCCAGTACTTC. This sequence joins TRBV5-1 and TRBJ2-5; TRBD2 matches 7 bases. V trimming: 4 bases; J trimming: 2 bases; junction bases outside the gene matches: 8. In germline, CDR1 is SGHRS, CDR2 YFSETQ. The CDR3 loop spans 15 amino acids. Looking up the rest from reference TRBV5-1 and TRBJ2-5 gives the full variable domain: KAGVTQTPRYLIKTRGQQVTLSCSPISGHRSVSWYQQTPGQGLQFLFEYFSETQRNKGNFPGRFSGRQFSNSRSEMNVSTLELGDSALYLCASSLAGTTQETQYFGPGTRLLVL.

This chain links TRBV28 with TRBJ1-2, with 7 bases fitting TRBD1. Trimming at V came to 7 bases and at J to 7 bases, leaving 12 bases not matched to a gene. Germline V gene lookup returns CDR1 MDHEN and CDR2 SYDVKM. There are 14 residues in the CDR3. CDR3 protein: CASIELVTGSGYTF. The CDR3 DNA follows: TGTGCCAGCATCGAGTTAGTGACAGGGAGTGGCTACACCTTC.

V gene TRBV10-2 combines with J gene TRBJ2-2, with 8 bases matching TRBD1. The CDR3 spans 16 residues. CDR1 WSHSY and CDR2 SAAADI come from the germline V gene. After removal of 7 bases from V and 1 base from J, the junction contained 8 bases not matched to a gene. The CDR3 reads CASKALGTGNTGELFF. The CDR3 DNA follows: TGCGCCAGCAAGGCCCTGGGGACAGGGAACACCGGGGAGCTGTTTTTT.

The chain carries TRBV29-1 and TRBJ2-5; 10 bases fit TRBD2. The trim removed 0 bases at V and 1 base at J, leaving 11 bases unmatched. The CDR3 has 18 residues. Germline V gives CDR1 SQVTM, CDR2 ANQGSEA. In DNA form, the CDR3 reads TGCAGCGTTGAAGAAGAATATTTCCAGCGGGGGGGCCAAGAGACCCAGTACTTC. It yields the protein CSVEEEYFQRGGQETQYF. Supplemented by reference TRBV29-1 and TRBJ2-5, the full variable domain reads SAVISQKPSRDICQRGTSLTIQCQVDSQVTMMFWYRQQPGQSLTLIATANQGSEATYESGFVIDKFPISRPNLTFSTLTVSNMSPEDSSIYLCSVEEEYFQRGGQETQYFGPGTRLLVL.

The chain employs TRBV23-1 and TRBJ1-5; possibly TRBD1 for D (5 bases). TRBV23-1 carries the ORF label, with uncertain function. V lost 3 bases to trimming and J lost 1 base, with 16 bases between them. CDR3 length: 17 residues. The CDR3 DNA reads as TGCGCCAGCAGTCAGGAAGGTAGGGGATCGAGCAATCAGCCCCAGCATTTT. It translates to CASSQEGRGSSNQPQHF.

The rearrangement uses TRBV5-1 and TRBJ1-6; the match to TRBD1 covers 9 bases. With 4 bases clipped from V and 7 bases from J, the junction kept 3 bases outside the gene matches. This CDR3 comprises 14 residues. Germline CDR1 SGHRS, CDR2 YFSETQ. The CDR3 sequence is CASSLGTGNSPLHF. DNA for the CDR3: TGCGCCAGCAGCCTTGGGACAGGGAATTCACCCCTCCACTTT.

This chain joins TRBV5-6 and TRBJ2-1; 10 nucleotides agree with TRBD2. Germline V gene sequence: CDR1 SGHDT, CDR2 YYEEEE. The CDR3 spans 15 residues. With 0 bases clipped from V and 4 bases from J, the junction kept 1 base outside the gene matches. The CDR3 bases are TGTGCCAGCAGCTTGGTGACTAGCGGGTACAATGAGCAGTTCTTC. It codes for CASSLVTSGYNEQFF.

This chain's CDR3 is CASSRLVPSTEAFF. The DNA of the CDR3 is TGTGCCAGCAGTCGACTGGTTCCATCCACTGAAGCTTTCTTT. The chain links TRBV6-1 to TRBJ1-1; D is ambiguous. Trimming removed 5 bases from V and 4 bases from J, with 14 bases in between. The CDR3 spans 14 residues. Germline V gene data show CDR1 as MNHNS and CDR2 as SASEGT.

CDR3 protein: CASSLGGTGGETQYF. CDR3 DNA sequence: TGTGCCAGCAGCTTAGGAGGGACAGGGGGAGAGACCCAGTACTTC. This chain uses TRBV13 with TRBJ2-5; 11 bases fit TRBD1. V lost 0 bases to trimming and J lost 4 bases; unmatched junction nucleotides: 1. Germline CDR1 PRHDT, CDR2 FYEKMQ (reference sequence). The CDR3 length is 15 residues.

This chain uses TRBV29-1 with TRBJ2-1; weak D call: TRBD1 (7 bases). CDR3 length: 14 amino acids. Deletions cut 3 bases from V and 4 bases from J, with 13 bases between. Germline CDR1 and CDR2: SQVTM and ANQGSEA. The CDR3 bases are TGCAGCGTTGAGGGCAGGGGGAGGTACAATGAGCAGTTCTTC. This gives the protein CSVEGRGRYNEQFF.

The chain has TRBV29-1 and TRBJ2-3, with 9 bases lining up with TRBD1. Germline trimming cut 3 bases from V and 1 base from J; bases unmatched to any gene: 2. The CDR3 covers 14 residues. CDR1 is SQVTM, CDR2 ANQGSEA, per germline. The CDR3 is CSVERTGGTDTQYF. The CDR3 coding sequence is TGCAGCGTTGAGAGGACAGGGGGCACAGATACGCAGTATTTT.

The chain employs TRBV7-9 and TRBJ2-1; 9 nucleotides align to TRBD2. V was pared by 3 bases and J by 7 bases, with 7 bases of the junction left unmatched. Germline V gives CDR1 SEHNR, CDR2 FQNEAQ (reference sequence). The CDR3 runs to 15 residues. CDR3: CASSFTSGFWNEQFF. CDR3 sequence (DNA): TGTGCCAGCAGCTTTACTAGCGGGTTTTGGAATGAGCAGTTCTTC.